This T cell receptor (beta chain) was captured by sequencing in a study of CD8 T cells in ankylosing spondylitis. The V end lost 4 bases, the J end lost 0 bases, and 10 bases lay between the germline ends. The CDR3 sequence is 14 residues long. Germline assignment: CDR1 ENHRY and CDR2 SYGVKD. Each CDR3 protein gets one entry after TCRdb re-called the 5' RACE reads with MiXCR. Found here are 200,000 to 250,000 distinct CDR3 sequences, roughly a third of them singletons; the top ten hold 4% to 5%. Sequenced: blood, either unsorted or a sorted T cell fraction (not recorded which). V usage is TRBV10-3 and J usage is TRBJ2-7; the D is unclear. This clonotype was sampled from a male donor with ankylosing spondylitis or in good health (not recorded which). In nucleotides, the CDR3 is TGTGCCATCAGTGTCACCCACCTCTCCTACGAGCAGTACTTC. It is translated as CAISVTHLSYEQYF.